This T cell receptor (beta chain) was found in a study of regulatory T cells in long-lasting Graves disease. This clonotype was seen many times. Antigen: not known. TCR beta libraries were built with iRepertoire HTBI primers and Arm-PCR of CDR3 regions. Each CDR3 protein is one row after TCRdb ran MiXCR on the multiplex PCR reads. There are some 400,000 distinct CDR3 sequences in the sample; just under 15% occur only once, and 16% lies in the top ten. Whole-study findings and limits: Persistent disease favored TRBV28, TRBJ1-2 and TRBJ2-5.

This CDR3 spans 17 amino acids. Germline lookup yields CDR1 SGHDN and CDR2 FVKESK. Trimming left V 0 bases short and J 4 bases short, with 17 bases between. As for time point: newly diagnosed GD, antithyroid drugs for less than 3 months. The TCR library used RNA extracted from PBMCs. Separately, the same data were catalogued under a study of T cells in Graves' hyperthyroidism and ophthalmopathy.

This specimen consisted of peripheral blood mononuclear cells (PBMCs), obtained at new diagnosis, from a patient treated with antithyroid drugs. The J gene is TRBJ2-3, the V gene TRBV14; D may be TRBD1 or TRBD2 (6 bases each). The source is a woman under 40 with Graves disease. The CDR3 nucleotides are TGTGCCAGCAGCCAAGATCGGAGGGGGTCTCTCTCAGATACGCAGTATTTT. This encodes CASSQDRRGSLSDTQYF.